Sequencing of this T cell receptor beta chain was carried out in a study of T-cell memory formation after mild COVID-19. The study's findings and limits: Within pre-infection memory, some responding clones were found, suggesting cross-reactive memory joined.

UMIs and sample barcodes were carried by the TCR alpha and TCR beta cDNA libraries that 5'RACE produced using constant-segment primers. MiXCR was run by TCRdb on the 5' RACE reads, yielding one entry per CDR3 protein. The table includes 300,000 to 400,000 distinct CDR3 sequences, 13% detected once. This clonotype was detected many times. Its antigen remains unknown. This CDR3 region has 14 residues. The germline CDR1 and CDR2 sequences are SEHNR and FQNEAQ (reference sequence). The V end lost 6 bases, the J end lost 0 bases, and 10 bases lay between the germline ends. The V gene is TRBV7-9, the J gene TRBJ2-3; perhaps TRBD2 as D (6 bases). This TCR derives from a young man who had mild COVID-19 (a few samples of this study predate the infection). Cell type and time point are not known. What was sequenced was PBMCs or a T cell subset sorted from them (not recorded which). CDR3 DNA: TGTGCCAGCAGTAGCGGACCTAGCACAGATACGCAGTATTTT. Protein: CASSSGPSTDTQYF.